The sequence of this TCR beta chain was determined in a study of neurological immune-mediated disorders. The study's findings and limits: One related-CDR3 cluster, which may be a signature, held the repertoires of 18 of 34 multiple sclerosis patients after phylogenetic grouping.

MiXCR was run by TCRdb on the 5' RACE reads, yielding one entry per CDR3 protein. Here the sample spans approximately 66,000 distinct CDR3 sequences, under 3.5% being singletons. PBMCs numbering 2 million and stored at -80 C yielded the unsorted libraries. In its sample, this clonotype was seen many times. No antigen is known for it. CDR1 and CDR2 from the germline V gene are WSHSY and SAAADI. The CDR3 length is 13 residues. V lost 3 bases, J lost 5 bases, and 10 bases lay in between. The source material was PBMCs. This sequence originates from a man aged 35 to 55 with multiple sclerosis. This chain connects TRBV10-2 to TRBJ1-1, with D unresolved. In nucleotides, the CDR3 is TGCGCCAGCAGTGACCCAACGTCGACTGAAGCTTTCTTT. Amino acids: CASSDPTSTEAFF.